The rows below give T cell receptor beta chains drawn from one sample of a study of CD4 and CD8 cells across lung adenocarcinoma regions. TCRdb re-called the PCR reads with MiXCR, one entry per CDR3 protein. The data hold approximately 5,000 distinct CDR3 sequences, with roughly 50% observed a single time. Sequenced material: CD8+ T cells from the margin of a lung tumor. Every receptor here comes from a male donor with lung adenocarcinoma. The CD4 and CD8 labels of this study may be unreliable. Each CDR3 is given without its conserved first and last residue.

v_gene	j_gene	CDR3aa
TRBV7-3	NA	ASSLMGGGGRAGGVQETQY
TRBV28	TRBJ2-3	ASSSGSTSTDTQY
TRBV11-3	TRBJ2-3	ASTGPGTETQY
TRBV6-1	TRBJ2-1	ASSEAGGGSYNEQF
TRBV6-8	TRBJ1-6	ASSPDGLITLH
TRBV4-1	TRBJ1-5	ASSLNLGSNQPQH
TRBV7-2	TRBJ1-6	ASSPLSANSPLH
TRBV4-1	NA	ANSQEPGTVTYEQY
TRBV9	TRBJ2-3	ASNGQGLDTQY
TRBV4-2	TRBJ2-6	ASSQQGQSGANVLT
TRBV6-1	TRBJ1-5	ASSPSDRDDQPQH
TRBV6-1	TRBJ2-7	ASNGLDTRWNEQY
TRBV6-5	TRBJ2-3	ASSYGATDTQY
TRBV4-1	TRBJ1-1	ASSQDEQLVGAF
TRBV27	NA	ASSSQSGYEQY
TRBV6-1	NA	ASSRGSENEQY
TRBV9	TRBJ1-6	ASSQWGDLNSPLH
TRBV6-1	TRBJ2-4	ASVSGVGSKNIQY
TRBV10-2	TRBJ2-5	ASSESMLGRRPEGETQY
TRBV6-1	TRBJ2-7	ASSKTSGGAVYEQY
TRBV6-5	TRBJ1-2	ASSYGGPAGYT
TRBV7-6	TRBJ2-3	AGRLVKNMQY
TRBV6-1	TRBJ2-4	ASGRGRAKNIQY
TRBV6-1	TRBJ1-4	ASNRRGGGGRQDEKLF
TRBV6-5	NA	ASSYSNPARSYEQY
TRBV6-5	TRBJ2-5	ASSYQQGRETQY
TRBV6-1	TRBJ2-2	ASSKKGGTDTGELF
TRBV6-5	NA	ASSHQTSGYYEQY
TRBV6-6	TRBJ2-1	ASSPRGSGGAYNEQF
TRBV6-1	NA	ASSEASGIYEQY
TRBV27	TRBJ2-7	ASSNRGWADEQY
TRBV6-5	TRBJ2-1	ASGDYEQF
TRBV27	TRBJ2-1	ASSLDTVPYNEQF
TRBV20-1	TRBJ2-2	SARDNVRDPNTGELF
TRBV12-3/TRBV12-4	TRBJ2-6	ASTLHARGANVLT
TRBV6-1	TRBJ2-5	ASSVGDRGLSSTPETQY
TRBV6-1	TRBJ1-6	ASSELIYNSPLH
TRBV7-2	TRBJ2-3	ASSPRYGGNTDTQY
TRBV7-6	TRBJ2-2	ASSLETGSGANTGELF
TRBV5-1	TRBJ2-4	ASRGVGTGDQDIQY
TRBV7-3	TRBJ1-1	ASSLRAQGARLRSEAF
TRBV10-3	TRBJ2-3	ALGLQAVSTDTQY
TRBV7-8	TRBJ2-1	ASSPQTRGHEQF
TRBV6-1	TRBJ2-3	ASLMRSSTDTQY
TRBV6-5	TRBJ1-2	ASSFGPGSSYGYT
TRBV6-1	TRBJ2-6	ATDAGAGANVLT
TRBV19	NA	ASSIMGGRAIEQY
TRBV6-1	TRBJ2-3	ASTRQGIATDTQY
TRBV6-1	TRBJ2-7	ASRGWTSGSSYEQY
TRBV6-1	TRBJ2-1	ASNSGRGFHNEQF
TRBV7-2	TRBJ1-2	ASSLGAGNYGYT
TRBV11-2	TRBJ2-1	ATETDYNEQF
TRBV10-3	TRBJ1-6	AIRETYDNSPLH
TRBV27	TRBJ1-5	ASRINSFSNQPQH
TRBV12-3/TRBV12-4	TRBJ2-1	ASSLIAGSWDNEQF
TRBV27	TRBJ2-3	ASSLRYSGDTQY
TRBV6-8	TRBJ2-5	ASSYPGLF
TRBV6-6	NA	ASSRIYEQY
TRBV7-2	TRBJ2-5	ASSFPSGSSYNEQY